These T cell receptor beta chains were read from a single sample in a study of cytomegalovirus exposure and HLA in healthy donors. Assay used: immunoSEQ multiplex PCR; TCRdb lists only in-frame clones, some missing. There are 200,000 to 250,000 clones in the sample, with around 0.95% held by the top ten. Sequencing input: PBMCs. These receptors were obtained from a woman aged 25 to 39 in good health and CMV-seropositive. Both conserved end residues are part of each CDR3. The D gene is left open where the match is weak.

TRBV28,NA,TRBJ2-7,CATSRRTTLTPNEQYF,TGTGCCACCTCCAGGAGGACTACCTTAACCCCCAACGAGCAGTACTTC
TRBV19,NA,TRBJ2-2,CASSVPGHNTGELFF,TGTGCCAGTAGTGTACCGGGACATAACACCGGGGAGCTGTTTTTT
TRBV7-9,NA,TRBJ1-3,CASSFIISTGVRSGNTIYF,TGTGCCAGCAGTTTCATCATTTCTACGGGGGTTAGGTCTGGAAACACCATATATTTT
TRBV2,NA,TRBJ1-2,CASSEEAGGYGYTF,TGTGCCAGCAGTGAAGAGGCGGGGGGTTATGGCTACACCTTC
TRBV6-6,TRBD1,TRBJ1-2,CASSSQGVGYGYTF,TGTGCCAGCAGCTCTCAGGGGGTAGGATATGGCTACACCTTC
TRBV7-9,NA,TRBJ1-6,CASSLAGNPNSPLHF,TGTGCCAGCAGCTTAGCCGGGAACCCTAATTCACCCCTCCACTTT
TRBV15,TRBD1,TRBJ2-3,CATSRTGIPDTQYF,TGTGCCACCAGCAGGACAGGGATCCCAGATACGCAGTATTTT
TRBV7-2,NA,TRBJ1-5,CASSPNQGGNSNQPQHF,TGTGCCAGCAGCCCTAACCAGGGCGGAAATAGCAATCAGCCCCAGCATTTT
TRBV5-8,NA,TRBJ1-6,CASSFIKSSYNSPLHF,TGTGCCAGCAGCTTTATAAAGAGCTCCTATAATTCACCCCTCCACTTT
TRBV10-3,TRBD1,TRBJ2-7,CAISRTGGSSYEQYF,TGTGCCATCAGCAGAACAGGGGGGAGCTCCTACGAGCAGTACTTC
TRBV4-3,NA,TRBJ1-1,CASSQKGEAFF,TGCGCCAGCAGCCAGAAGGGGGAAGCTTTCTTT
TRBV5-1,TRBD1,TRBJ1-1,CASSYRGWDTEAFF,TGCGCCAGCAGTTACAGGGGATGGGACACTGAAGCTTTCTTT
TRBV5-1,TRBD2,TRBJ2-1,CASRFSGGVGEQFF,TGCGCCAGCCGGTTTAGCGGGGGGGTCGGGGAGCAGTTCTTC
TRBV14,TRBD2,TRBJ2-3,CASSQGLAGARRDTQYF,TGTGCCAGCAGCCAAGGATTAGCGGGAGCCCGCCGCGATACGCAGTATTTT
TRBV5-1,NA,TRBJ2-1,CASRRADNEQFF,TGCGCCAGCAGGCGAGCGGACAATGAGCAGTTCTTC
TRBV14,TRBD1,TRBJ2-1,CASSQGARDRQFF,TGTGCCAGCAGCCAGGGGGCCCGGGACAGGCAGTTCTTC
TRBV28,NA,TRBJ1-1,CASSPYTGNTEAFF,TGTGCCAGCAGTCCCTACACGGGGAACACTGAAGCTTTCTTT
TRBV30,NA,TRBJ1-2,CAWSYGGSDGYTF,TGTGCCTGGAGCTACGGAGGGTCGGATGGCTACACCTTC
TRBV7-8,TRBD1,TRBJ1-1,CASSFPVGGLNTEAFF,TGTGCCAGCAGCTTCCCTGTAGGGGGCTTAAACACTGAAGCTTTCTTT
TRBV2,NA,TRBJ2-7,CASRPGRTYEQYF,TGTGCCAGCAGACCCGGACGGACATACGAGCAGTACTTC
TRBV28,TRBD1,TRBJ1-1,CASSDDRGRLNTEAFF,TGTGCCAGCAGTGATGACAGGGGGCGGTTGAACACTGAAGCTTTCTTT
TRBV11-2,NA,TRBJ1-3,CASSGYSGNTIYF,TGTGCCAGCTCGGGGTACTCTGGAAACACCATATATTTT
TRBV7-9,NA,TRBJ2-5,CASSLGPGDGETQYF,TGTGCCAGCAGCCTGGGACCGGGGGATGGAGAGACCCAGTACTTC
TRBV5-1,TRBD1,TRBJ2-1,CASSRQGVDHEQFF,TGCGCCAGCAGTAGGCAGGGGGTCGATCATGAGCAGTTCTTC